This T cell receptor beta chain comes out of a study of CD8 T cells in ankylosing spondylitis. Generation of TCR beta libraries employed quantitative 5'-RACE incorporating molecular barcodes. MiXCR was run by TCRdb on the 5' RACE reads, yielding one entry per CDR3 protein. The sample records fewer than 550,000 distinct CDR3 sequences, approximately 5.3% being singletons. This clonotype was seen repeatedly, ten times or more. Its matching antigen is unknown. The V and J ends lost 3 bases and 2 bases respectively, with 11 bases between them. CDR1 is SGHRS, CDR2 YFSETQ, per germline. The length of the CDR3 is 14 residues. Findings of the study overall: Reportedly, matched ankylosing spondylitis synovial fluid was significantly enriched for disease-linked clones. Apparently characteristic of ankylosing spondylitis blood was a TCR beta motif (under ten highly homologous variants). As for the disease-linked clones, they showed a CD8+ phenotype and occurred at relatively low frequencies in peripheral blood. Existing reports had already noted some motif variants in reactive arthritis synovial fluid and blood.

The TCR comes from a male donor with ankylosing spondylitis. This chain uses TRBV5-1 with TRBJ1-1; D ambiguous. The sequenced material came from blood, either unsorted or a sorted T cell fraction (not recorded which). The CDR3 nucleotides are TGCGCCAGCAGCTATGCAAAACACAACACTGAAGCTTTCTTT. Translating gives CASSYAKHNTEAFF. Full variable domain (missing parts from reference TRBV5-1 and TRBJ1-1): KAGVTQTPRYLIKTRGQQVTLSCSPISGHRSVSWYQQTPGQGLQFLFEYFSETQRNKGNFPGRFSGRQFSNSRSEMNVSTLELGDSALYLCASSYAKHNTEAFFGQGTRLTVV.